This note documents a single TCR beta chain sequence. As originally analysed: By means of reference gene primer amplification, nucleated cell counts were estimated. Only in-frame clones appear in the TCRdb table, and some are missing; sequencing was by immunoSEQ multiplex PCR. The V and J calls and the clone size are those of that table, but D and trimming were determined from the DNA. The sample shows 130,000 or so clones, 85% to 90% of them seen only once. This record belongs to a study of blood T cell repertoires in COVID-19. Study overall: Nucleic acid was either cDNA or gDNA, and it came from T cells, B-cell-depleted T cells, or PBMCs.

The receptor was isolated from a man aged 50 or older with active or convalescent COVID-19. Material for sequencing was peripheral blood.

CDR3 amino acids: CASSPPRTGTYNEQFF. The DNA of the CDR3 is TGTGCCAGCAGCCCACCAAGGACAGGAACCTACAATGAGCAGTTCTTC. The chain is built from TRBV7-8 and TRBJ2-1; 7 positions match TRBD1. Germline V gene data show CDR1 as SGHVS and CDR2 as FQNEAQ. The V gene end was trimmed by 5 bases and the J gene end by 2 bases; junction bases not matched to a gene: 9. CDR3 length: 16 amino acids.